This T cell receptor beta chain stems from a study of T-cell memory formation after mild COVID-19. Turning to the study itself: The TCR clusters were mostly specific to one donor. The study's findings and limits: Clones contracting over day 15 to 85 were CD4/CD8 balanced, with later expanders leaning CD4+.

This clonotype has only a few counts. What it recognizes is unknown. Germline-derived CDR1 and CDR2 are SGHVS and FNYEAQ. The CDR3 length is 15 residues. The V and J ends lost 5 bases and 1 base respectively, with 12 bases between them. TCRdb recomputed calls from the 5' RACE reads with MiXCR, one row per CDR3 protein. The profile shows fewer than 450,000 distinct CDR3 sequences, approximately 21% of them singletons. This clonotype originated in an adult woman who had mild COVID-19 (a few samples of this study predate the infection). Cell type and time point are not known. The specimen was PBMCs or a T cell subset sorted from them (not recorded which). This rearrangement joins TRBV7-6 to TRBJ2-1; D possibly corresponds to TRBD2 (6 bases). CDR3 bases: TGTGCCAGCAGCCGATTCGCGGGATCCTACAATGAGCAGTTCTTC. It translates to CASSRFAGSYNEQFF.